Each of the 3 T cell receptor beta chains below was sequenced from the same sample in a study of T cells in narcolepsy. Sequencing was performed with immunoSEQ multiplex PCR; in TCRdb, only in-frame clones are kept and a portion is missing. This table holds tens of thousands of clones, around 75% found once. The specimen was CD45RA- memory CD4+ T cells from PBMCs. Source of these receptors: a human donor with narcolepsy.

The chain is built from TRBV7-9 and TRBJ1-3; D remains ambiguous. This CDR3 is 15 amino acids long. Germline V lookup: CDR1 SEHNR, CDR2 FQNEAQ (reference sequence). V lost 5 bases, J lost 5 bases, and 16 bases lay in between. The CDR3 region has the DNA TGTGCCAGCAGCGATGTGGCAAAAGACAGAAACACCATATATTTT. This sequence encodes CASSDVAKDRNTIYF.

With respect to this clone: A junction end diverges from the germline sequence, so it may reflect a read error. The chain couples TRBV9 to TRBJ2-5; TRBD2 agrees at 8 bases. Germline CDR1 is SGDLS and CDR2 is YYNGEE. This CDR3 contains 17 residues. The CDR3 here is CASSVGVAGSPRESQYF. Written as DNA, the CDR3 is TGTGCCAGCAGCGTAGGGGTAGCGGGGAGCCCAAGAGAGTCCCAGTACTTC.

This clone appeared a single time. J is TRBJ2-1 and V is TRBV5-1; perhaps TRBD2 as D (6 bases). Germline V gene data show CDR1 as SGHRS and CDR2 as YFSETQ. The CDR3 is 14 amino acids. Trimming pared 2 bases from V and 7 bases from J, leaving 13 bases between. The CDR3 region has the DNA TGCGCCAGCAGCTTCGGAGGGCCCAGGAATGAGCAGTTCTTC. Translated: CASSFGGPRNEQFF.